This is a list of T cell receptor beta chains from one sample in a study of identical twins. One entry per CDR3 protein, called by TCRdb with MiXCR from the 5' RACE reads. The sample consists of 410,000 or so distinct CDR3 sequences, roughly 18% of them appearing once. The sample taken for sequencing was naive T cells sorted from blood. The receptors come from a man aged 50 to 60 in good health. Each CDR3 is given with its conserved first and last residue. D genes are given only for firm matches. Not all rows give a size; the values are once, few, many and, for expanded clones, a class.

TRBD1	.	TRBV2	TRBJ1-1	TGTGCCAGCGGGGACAGTTGGTACACTGAAGCTTTCTTT	CASGDSWYTEAFF
.	many	TRBV4-1	TRBJ1-1	TGCGCCAGCAGCCAATACCCGGTCGGTCGCGGGGGCACTGAAGCTTTCTTT	CASSQYPVGRGGTEAFF
.	few	TRBV28	TRBJ2-7	TGTGCCAGCAGTGTCACCCGGGTGGGAAGCTCCTACGAGCAGTACTTC	CASSVTRVGSSYEQYF
TRBD1	.	TRBV6-2/TRBV6-3	TRBJ1-1	TGTGCCAGCAGTTACGTCGGGACAGGGGGTGACACTGAAGCTTTCTTT	CASSYVGTGGDTEAFF
TRBD2	.	TRBV11-1	TRBJ2-6	TGTGCCAGCAGCCGCGATTTCTATACTAGCGGGACCGGCTCTGGGGCCAACGTCCTGACTTTC	CASSRDFYTSGTGSGANVLTF
TRBD2	.	TRBV6-2/TRBV6-3	TRBJ2-2	TGTGCCACGGGACTAGCGGGGATGAACACCGGGGAGCTGTCTTTT	CATGLAGMNTGELSF
.	.	TRBV11-2	TRBJ2-6	TGTGCCAGCAGCTTAGACTCGGTCGGCTCTGGGGCCAACGTCCTGACTTTC	CASSLDSVGSGANVLTF
.	.	TRBV5-6	TRBJ2-1	TGTGCCAGCAGCTTGGGAAGGGAGCAGTTCTTC	CASSLGREQFF
.	many	TRBV29-1	TRBJ2-4	TGCAGCGTTCGGTCCCACAGCAAAAACATTCAGTACTTC	CSVRSHSKNIQYF
.	few	TRBV7-6	TRBJ1-5	TGTGCCAGCAGCTTAGCGGGAGGGCAGTATAGCAATCAGCCCCAGCATTTT	CASSLAGGQYSNQPQHF
TRBD1	.	TRBV20-1	TRBJ1-5	TGCAGTGCTCGAGCCCAGGGGGGGAGAAATCAGCCCCAGCATTTT	CSARAQGGRNQPQHF
.	.	TRBV11-2	TRBJ2-5	TGTGCCAGCAGCTTAGGCCAGCAGGGGCACCAGTACTTC	CASSLGQQGHQYF
.	few	TRBV20-1	TRBJ2-7	TGCAGTGCTAGGGGCGATTTAGGGGGGACCTACGAGCAGTACTTC	CSARGDLGGTYEQYF
TRBD2	few	TRBV7-6	TRBJ2-3	TGTGCCAGCAGCCCCCGACTAGCGGGGGGACTCACAGATACGCAGTATTTT	CASSPRLAGGLTDTQYF
.	many	TRBV20-1	TRBJ2-7	TGCAGTGCTAGTCCGGCTAGGTCCCCGTACGAGCAGTACTTC	CSASPARSPYEQYF
.	many	TRBV5-1	TRBJ2-7	TGCGCCAGCAGCGTCACTAGCACCACCTACGAGCAGTACTTC	CASSVTSTTYEQYF
TRBD1	few	TRBV20-1	TRBJ2-7	TGCAGTGCACCGACAGGGGACCTCTCCTACGAGCAGTACTTC	CSAPTGDLSYEQYF
TRBD1	few	TRBV10-3	TRBJ1-2	TGTGCCATCAGTGCACTTCCCCGGACAGGACCCTTAGGCTACACCTTC	CAISALPRTGPLGYTF
TRBD1	.	TRBV5-1	TRBJ2-5	TGCGCCAGCAGCGACAACAGGGGGGAGACCCAGTACTTC	CASSDNRGETQYF
.	few	TRBV27	TRBJ1-4	TGTGCCAGCTCCTCTACCGTTAGGGGTGAAAAACTGTTTTTT	CASSSTVRGEKLFF
.	.	TRBV10-3	TRBJ1-1	TGTGCCATCAGTGAAAATGACCGTTTAGACATGAACACTGAAGCTTTCTTT	CAISENDRLDMNTEAFF
.	.	TRBV4-2	TRBJ2-7	TGTGCCAGCAGCCAAGAAGGGACGCTCTACGAGCAGTACTTC	CASSQEGTLYEQYF
TRBD1	.	TRBV4-1	TRBJ2-7	TGCGCCAGCAGCCACCGAAAAGGACAGGAAACCTACGAGCAGTACTTC	CASSHRKGQETYEQYF
TRBD2	.	TRBV6-2/TRBV6-3	TRBJ2-7	TGTGCCAGCAGGCGTACCGGGACTAGCGGCAACGAGCAGTACTTC	CASRRTGTSGNEQYF
.	many	TRBV7-8	TRBJ1-1	TGTGCCAGCAGCTTAGCGTGGGGGGCTGAAGCTTTCTTT	CASSLAWGAEAFF
.	many	TRBV11-2	TRBJ2-1	TGTGCCAGCAGCTTAAAATGGGACCCAATATCCTACAATGAGCAGTTCTTC	CASSLKWDPISYNEQFF
.	few	TRBV28	TRBJ2-3	TGTGCCAGCAGTTTATGGGCTAGGGGAGAGGAGGCAGATACGCAGTATTTT	CASSLWARGEEADTQYF
.	few	TRBV29-1	TRBJ2-3	TGCAGCGTTGAAGATTTGGGACAAGGGAACCCAGATACGCAGTATTTT	CSVEDLGQGNPDTQYF
.	many	TRBV12-3/TRBV12-4	TRBJ2-6	TGTGCCAGCAGCCAACAGCTTGCCGGGGCCAACGTCCTGACTTTC	CASSQQLAGANVLTF
.	.	TRBV12-3/TRBV12-4	TRBJ1-2	TGTGCCAGCAGTTCCCATCGAGGGCTTTTCTATGGCTACACCTTC	CASSSHRGLFYGYTF
.	.	TRBV12-1	TRBJ2-2	TGTGCCAGCAGCTTCCGGGACAGGGCCTTCTCACGCGGGAGGGACGCGAACACCGGGGAGCTGTTTTTT	CASSFRDRAFSRGRDANTGELFF
.	.	TRBV28	TRBJ1-6	TGTGCCAGCAGTTTTGTAGGGCTCGGGGGACGTTCACCCCTCCACTTT	CASSFVGLGGRSPLHF
.	many	TRBV20-1	TRBJ2-7	TGCAGTGCTAGAGCCGACAGGTCTTACGAGCAGTACTTC	CSARADRSYEQYF
.	many	TRBV12-3/TRBV12-4	TRBJ2-5	TGTGCCAGCAGTTTAAAGGGAGCAGAGACCCAGTACTTC	CASSLKGAETQYF
TRBD1	.	TRBV18	TRBJ2-7	TGTGCCAGCTCACCACCGGGACAGGGGGCGCGTGAGCAGTACTTC	CASSPPGQGAREQYF
TRBD1	few	TRBV18	TRBJ1-1	TGTGCCAGCTCACCTACGGGACAGACTTTGAACACTGAAGCTTTCTTT	CASSPTGQTLNTEAFF
.	many	TRBV4-1	TRBJ1-2	TGCGCCAGCAGCCAACTAGACAGGCCCTTTAACTATGGCTACACCTTC	CASSQLDRPFNYGYTF
TRBD1	few	TRBV5-1	TRBJ2-3	TGCGCCAGCAGCCCACGAGGGGGCTCACCAGATACGCAGTATTTT	CASSPRGGSPDTQYF
.	.	TRBV12-3/TRBV12-4	TRBJ2-1	TGTGCCAGCAGCCCCCCGGGGAGTTACTACAATGAGCAGTTCTTC	CASSPPGSYYNEQFF
TRBD1	many	TRBV10-3	TRBJ2-3	TGTGCCACCGACAGGGCCCTTAGCACAGATACGCAGTATTTT	CATDRALSTDTQYF
TRBD2	.	TRBV20-1	TRBJ2-5	TGCAGTGCTAGAGATCTTGAAGCGGGATCGTCGGAGACCCAGTACTTC	CSARDLEAGSSETQYF
TRBD1	many	TRBV27	TRBJ2-1	TGTGCCAGCAGATACAGGGGGCGAGGCAATGAGCAGTTCTTC	CASRYRGRGNEQFF
.	once	TRBV7-9	TRBJ2-7	TGTGCCAGCAGCCCTGATCAGGGTATCAACGAGCAGTACTTC	CASSPDQGINEQYF
TRBD2	many	TRBV5-5	TRBJ2-7	TGTGCCAGCAGCGATAGGAGCGGGGTTTCCTACGAGCAGTACTTC	CASSDRSGVSYEQYF
TRBD2	many	TRBV20-1	TRBJ2-1	TGCAGTGCTAGAGACACAACAGCGGGGGACTCCTACAATGAGCAGTTCTTC	CSARDTTAGDSYNEQFF
TRBD2	few	TRBV4-2	TRBJ2-7	TGTGCCAGCAGCCAACAACTAGCGGGTGGGTCCTACGAGCAGTACTTC	CASSQQLAGGSYEQYF
.	.	TRBV12-3/TRBV12-4	TRBJ1-2	TGTGCCAGCAGTTTAGGGGGGGCCGGCTATGGCTACACCTTC	CASSLGGAGYGYTF
.	many	TRBV12-3/TRBV12-4	TRBJ1-4	TGTGCCAGCAGTTTATTTTTAGGGGGACAAGAAGAAAAACTGTTTTTT	CASSLFLGGQEEKLFF